The 19 T cell receptor beta chains presented below share a single source sample, sequenced in a study of identical twins (TCRdb year 2016). Library generation was performed with 5' RACE. Sequenced using an Illumina HiSeq 2000. TCRdb ran its own pipeline on the public reads, namely fastp trimming at Q25 and MiXCR clone calling, and kept in-frame beta chains. Duplicate CDR3 protein sequences are folded into a single record with the most common DNA and genes. This sample has 700,000 or so distinct CDR3 sequences in its table, and around 8.6% of those were observed once. The ten top clones hold roughly 0.9% of the sample. These sequences were also reported in another study, on yellow fever vaccine responses in identical twins.

The sequencing input was PBMCs. The source of these receptors is a woman aged 18-29 years in good health.

V and J are TRBV7-6 and TRBJ2-2; D not certain. This CDR3 comprises 17 residues. CDR1 is SGHVS and CDR2 is FNYEAQ in the germline V gene. The V gene lost 1 base and the J gene lost 0 bases, with 12 bases spanning the gap. The CDR3 spells CASSLGGTAANTGELFF. The DNA for the CDR3 is TGTGCCAGCAGCTTAGGTGGTACCGCCGCGAACACCGGGGAGCTGTTTTTT. Filled out from reference TRBV7-6 and TRBJ2-2, the complete variable domain reads GAGVSQSPRYKVTKRGQDVALRCDPISGHVSLYWYRQALGQGPEFLTYFNYEAQQDKSGLPNDRFSAERPEGSISTLTIQRTEQRDSAMYRCASSLGGTAANTGELFFGEGSRLTVL.

This clonotype has just a few counts. This chain joins TRBV20-1 and TRBJ2-7, with 10 bases matching TRBD2. V lost 0 bases, J lost 4 bases, and 15 bases stayed unmatched. The CDR3 totals 18 residues. CDR1 and CDR2 from the germline V gene are DFQATT and SNEGSKA (reference sequence). The CDR3 DNA is TGCAGTGCTAGAGATATGAGGGGAGTAGCGGGGGGACCTTACGAGCAGTACTTC. This translates into CSARDMRGVAGGPYEQYF.

This clonotype was detected only a few times. V gene TRBV20-1 combines with J gene TRBJ1-5, with 7 nucleotides matching TRBD1. Trimming cost V 8 bases and J 5 bases; bases outside gene matches: 9. Germline V lookup: CDR1 DFQATT, CDR2 SNEGSKA (reference sequence). This CDR3 is built from 13 residues. The CDR3 DNA reads as TGCAGTTTGAACAGGGGAAGGGATCAGCCCCAGCATTTT. This encodes CSLNRGRDQPQHF.

This clonotype has ten or more counts. This sequence joins TRBV6-6 and TRBJ1-1; D is uncertain. The CDR3 sequence is 13 residues long. Germline CDR1 reads MNHNY; CDR2 reads SVGAGI (reference sequence). The V end was cut by 7 bases, the J end by 3 bases, with 12 bases between. The CDR3 DNA sequence: TGTGCCAGCATGCTCGTGACCCACACTGAAGCTTTCTTT. This translates into CASMLVTHTEAFF.

The rearrangement uses TRBV2 and TRBJ2-7; 10 bases line up with TRBD2. The CDR3 is 12 amino acids. CDR1 and CDR2 (germline): SNHLY, FYNNEI. The J segment lost 6 bases and the V segment lost 11 bases, leaving 7 bases of the junction unmatched. The CDR3 here is CAGGTSGIEQYF. CDR3 nucleotide sequence: TGTGCCGGCGGAACTAGCGGGATCGAGCAGTACTTC.

V gene TRBV20-1 combines with J gene TRBJ2-2; D possibly uses TRBD1 or TRBD2 (5 bases each). The CDR3 is 14 residues long. The germline V gene has CDR1 DFQATT and CDR2 SNEGSKA (reference sequence). The DNA for the CDR3 is TGCAGCGTCCGGGACCCCAAGACCACCGGGGAGCTGTTTTTT. Translating it yields CSVRDPKTTGELFF.

There are a few counts of this clonotype. CDR3 DNA sequence: TGCAGTGCTAGAGTTCGGGACAGGGCATCCTACAATGAGCAGTTCTTC. It codes for CSARVRDRASYNEQFF. V is TRBV20-1 and J is TRBJ2-1; TRBD1 aligns across 9 bases. The CDR3 covers 16 residues. V was pared by 1 base and J by 1 base, with 5 bases of the junction left unmatched. CDR1 is DFQATT and CDR2 is SNEGSKA in the germline V gene (reference sequence).

This chain uses TRBV20-1 with TRBJ2-7, with D uncertain. Per germline, CDR1 DFQATT and CDR2 SNEGSKA (reference sequence). The V end was cut by 0 bases, the J end by 4 bases, with 16 bases between. CDR3 length: 15 amino acids. The CDR3 region has the DNA TGCAGTGCTAGAGACCGGCAGAAATATGGGTACGAGCAGTACTTC. It translates to CSARDRQKYGYEQYF.

This clonotype was counted only a few times. The V gene is TRBV11-2, the J gene TRBJ2-7; TRBD2 agrees at 9 bases. This CDR3 contains 19 residues. Germline V gives CDR1 SGHAT, CDR2 FQNNGV. V dropped 1 base and J dropped 6; count of bases not matched to a gene: 19. CDR3 residues: CASSLVSPAGGPTVSEQYF. DNA of the CDR3: TGTGCCAGCAGCTTAGTCAGTCCAGCGGGAGGACCTACGGTCTCCGAGCAGTACTTC. The whole variable domain, filled in from reference TRBV11-2 and TRBJ2-7, reads EAGVAQSPRYKIIEKRQSVAFWCNPISGHATLYWYQQILGQGPKLLIQFQNNGVVDDSQLPKDRFSAERLKGVDSTLKIQPAKLEDSAVYLCASSLVSPAGGPTVSEQYFGPGTRLTVT.

This clonotype has a count of ten or more. The CDR3 DNA reads TGCGCCAGCAGCTTGGAGCTAGCGAGGTCAGATACGCAGTATTTT. Its protein product is CASSLELARSDTQYF. V is TRBV5-1 and J is TRBJ2-3, with a possible D match to TRBD2 (6 bases). The V gene lost 0 bases and the J gene lost 4 bases, with 12 bases spanning the gap. Germline V gives CDR1 SGHRS, CDR2 YFSETQ. CDR3 size: 15 residues. The full variable domain, rest sourced from reference TRBV5-1 and TRBJ2-3, is KAGVTQTPRYLIKTRGQQVTLSCSPISGHRSVSWYQQTPGQGLQFLFEYFSETQRNKGNFPGRFSGRQFSNSRSEMNVSTLELGDSALYLCASSLELARSDTQYFGPGTRLTVL.

This clonotype was observed a few times. V is TRBV15 and J is TRBJ2-2; TRBD1 or TRBD2 may be the D gene (5 bases each). The CDR3 contains 17 residues. Between the trimmed V and J ends, which lost 0 bases and 0 bases, there was a span of 11 bases. Germline V CDR1 and CDR2: LNHNV, YYDKDF (reference sequence). This CDR3 is CATSRDIGTANTGELFF. DNA of the CDR3: TGTGCCACCAGCAGAGATATAGGGACGGCGAACACCGGGGAGCTGTTTTTT.

This clonotype was found a few times. V and J are TRBV18 and TRBJ2-7; D gene uncertain. This CDR3 has 14 amino acids. Germline V gives CDR1 KGHSH, CDR2 LQKENI. Deletions cut 1 base from V and 6 bases from J, with 13 bases between. The CDR3 bases are TGTGCCAGCTCACCACTTTTACAGCTCGGCGAGCAGTACTTC. Encoded protein: CASSPLLQLGEQYF.

The chain is built from TRBV4-3 and TRBJ2-1; 7 bases align to TRBD2. After removal of 0 bases from V and 4 bases from J, the junction contained 15 bases not matched to a gene. Germline CDR1 is LGHNA and CDR2 is YSLEER. The CDR3 extends over 19 amino acids. The CDR3 region has the DNA TGCGCCAGCAGCCAAGAGTACTCGGGGGGAGTTAAGTCTTACAATGAGCAGTTCTTC. Translated: CASSQEYSGGVKSYNEQFF.

The chain combines TRBV6-5 with TRBJ2-5; D is unclear. Trimming took off 6 bases at V and 8 bases at J, with 10 bases between the two ends. Germline V gene data show CDR1 as MNHEY and CDR2 as SVGAGI. CDR3 length: 11 residues. The CDR3 bases are TGTGCCAGCAGGGAACTCACCACCCAGTACTTC. Amino acids: CASRELTTQYF.

This clonotype appeared a few times. The chain joins TRBV4-3 to TRBJ2-3; no reliable D call. CDR1 and CDR2 from the germline V gene are LGHNA and YSLEER. V lost 2 bases and J lost 5, with 14 bases in between. This CDR3 has 15 residues. The CDR3 DNA reads as TGCGCCAGCAGCCAAACGCGGAGAGGAATAGATACGCAGTATTTT. Translation gives CASSQTRRGIDTQYF.

This clonotype was seen repeatedly, ten times or more. The chain carries TRBV5-1 and TRBJ1-4; D gene unclear. The CDR3 spans 17 residues. V lost 0 bases, J lost 0 bases, and 12 bases lay in between. Germline V CDR1 and CDR2: SGHRS, YFSETQ. The CDR3 loop is CASSLDPFRATNEKLFF. The CDR3 nucleotides are TGCGCCAGCAGCTTGGATCCCTTCAGAGCAACTAATGAAAAACTGTTTTTT.

This clonotype occurred many times. CDR3 amino acids: CAISELHPGQAPNYGYTF. The CDR3 bases are TGTGCCATCAGTGAGTTGCACCCGGGACAGGCTCCTAACTATGGCTACACCTTC. The J gene is TRBJ1-2, the V gene TRBV10-3; 8 bases align to TRBD1. In germline, CDR1 is ENHRY, CDR2 SYGVKD. The CDR3 extends over 18 amino acids. The V and J ends lost 1 base and 0 bases, in that order; junction bases with no gene match: 10.

This clonotype was counted only a few times. The rearrangement uses TRBV28 and TRBJ2-1; maybe TRBD2 (5 bases). CDR1 MDHEN and CDR2 SYDVKM come from the germline V gene. This CDR3 has 11 residues. The germline V and J ends were trimmed by 3 bases and 15 bases, with 12 bases remaining between them. The CDR3 loop reads CASSFRGMGFF. In DNA form, the CDR3 reads TGTGCCAGCAGTTTTCGAGGGATGGGGTTCTTC.

This chain links TRBV25-1 with TRBJ1-1, with 8 bases aligning to TRBD1. V lost 4 bases, J lost 5 bases, and 12 bases stayed unmatched. Germline V CDR1 and CDR2: MGHDK, SYGVNS. The CDR3 loop spans 16 amino acids. For the CDR3, the DNA is TGTGCCAGCAGTGGCAGGGGGCTGGAATGGGTAACTGAAGCTTTCTTT. This sequence encodes CASSGRGLEWVTEAFF.